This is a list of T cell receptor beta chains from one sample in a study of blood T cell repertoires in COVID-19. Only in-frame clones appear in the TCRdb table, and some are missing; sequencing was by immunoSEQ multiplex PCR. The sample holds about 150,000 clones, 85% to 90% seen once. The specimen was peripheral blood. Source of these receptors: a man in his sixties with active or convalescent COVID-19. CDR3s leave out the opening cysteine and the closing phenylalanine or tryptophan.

ASSFGVSGNTIY | TRBJ1-3 | TRBV5-4
ASSSSGTGNEKLF | TRBJ1-4 | TRBV6-2/TRBV6-3
ASKGRGTDTQY | TRBJ2-3 | TRBV19
ASSESPPNTEAF | TRBJ1-1 | TRBV6-1
ATSGIRVGDTQY | TRBJ2-3 | TRBV24-1
ASRYRRGNYGYT | TRBJ1-2 | TRBV6-5
ASTGTSGGRDL | TRBJ2-1 | TRBV5-1
ASSEGVGGAEAF | TRBJ1-1 | TRBV2
ASSLERDSREQY | TRBJ2-7 | TRBV11-2
ASSEWQGNNSPLH | TRBJ1-6 | TRBV2
ATSRADRDDEQY | TRBJ2-7 | TRBV15
ASGGLAGEGQETQY | TRBJ2-5 | TRBV6-6
ASSLGASMNTEAF | TRBJ1-1 | TRBV28
ASSTSGGANEQF | TRBJ2-1 | TRBV19
ASSETGKTDTQY | TRBJ2-3 | TRBV25-1
ASSRGGGAYEQY | TRBJ2-7 | TRBV18